Shown below are 27 T cell receptor beta chains from a single sample sequenced in a study of blood T cell repertoires in COVID-19. Clones were sequenced by immunoSEQ multiplex PCR, and TCRdb holds only the in-frame ones, with some missing. Of about 380,000 clones in the sample, around 85% were seen once. The specimen sequenced was peripheral blood. The receptors come from a young woman with acute or convalescent COVID-19.

The genes are TRBV27 and TRBJ2-7, with D possibly being TRBD1 (5 bases). The CDR3 extends over 14 amino acids. Germline V gene lookup returns CDR1 MNHEY and CDR2 SMNVEV (reference sequence). The V end lost 5 bases, the J end lost 3 bases, and 14 bases lay between the germline ends. CDR3 in amino acids: CASSRAETVYEQYF. The DNA for the CDR3 is TGTGCCAGCAGTCGAGCAGAGACAGTCTACGAGCAGTACTTC.

This clone was seen a single time. V is TRBV7-9 and J is TRBJ1-4; D gene uncertain. This CDR3 region has 15 residues. Germline V gene data show CDR1 as SEHNR and CDR2 as FQNEAQ (reference sequence). Deletions cut 1 base from V and 7 bases from J, with 13 bases between. CDR3 amino acids: CASSLGGGNVEKLFF. The CDR3 DNA sequence: TGTGCCAGCAGCTTAGGCGGAGGGAATGTTGAAAAACTGTTTTTT.

The chain carries TRBV5-1 and TRBJ2-5; 7 nucleotides agree with TRBD2. The germline V gene has CDR1 SGHRS and CDR2 YFSETQ. This CDR3 spans 15 amino acids. Unmatched junction bases numbered 9, after V lost 0 bases and J lost 7 bases. CDR3 sequence: CASSLDLRGEGTQYF. CDR3 nucleotides: TGCGCCAGCAGCTTGGACCTTCGCGGGGAGGGGACCCAGTACTTC.

This chain connects TRBV19 to TRBJ1-5; D call uncertain. This CDR3 has 12 residues. The V gene's germline CDR1 is LNHDA and CDR2 SQIVND (reference sequence). V gave up 3 bases and J gave up 9 bases, with 9 bases separating them. This chain's CDR3 is CASSIELSPQHF. The DNA for the CDR3 is TGTGCCAGTAGTATTGAGTTATCGCCCCAGCATTTT. The variable domain in full, completed from reference TRBV19 and TRBJ1-5, reads DGGITQSPKYLFRKEGQNVTLSCEQNLNHDAMYWYRQDPGQGLRLIYYSQIVNDFQKGDIAEGYSVSREKKESFPLTVTSAQKNPTAFYLCASSIELSPQHFGDGTRLSIL.

The chain carries TRBV5-6 and TRBJ1-6; 7 nucleotides agree with TRBD1. V shed 6 bases and J 5 bases; nucleotides not matched to a gene: 8. The CDR3 sequence is 15 residues long. CDR1 is SGHDT, CDR2 YYEEEE, per germline. The CDR3 reads CASNIRDSDNSPLHF. The DNA for the CDR3 is TGTGCCAGCAATATTCGGGACAGCGATAATTCACCCCTCCACTTT.

This sequence joins TRBV10-3 and TRBJ2-3, with 9 positions matching TRBD2. V shed 0 bases, J shed 6 bases, and the junction held 7 bases outside the gene matches. CDR1 ENHRY and CDR2 SYGVKD come from the germline V gene. The CDR3 consists of 16 residues. As DNA, the CDR3 is TGTGCCATCAGTGAGTCGACGCGGGGGGGGCCGGATACGCAGTATTTT. Translation: CAISESTRGGPDTQYF.

CDR3 coding DNA: TGTGCCAGCAGAGAGGTAACTAATGAAAAACTGTTTTTT. It is translated as CASREVTNEKLFF. The chain carries TRBV28 and TRBJ1-4; D is ambiguous. V dropped 6 bases and J dropped 1 base, with 6 bases sitting between them. The CDR3 is made up of 13 amino acids. Germline loops: CDR1 MDHEN, CDR2 SYDVKM.

The chain is built from TRBV19 and TRBJ2-1, with D possibly being TRBD2 (5 bases). Germline values: CDR1 LNHDA, CDR2 SQIVND (reference sequence). Trimming took off 3 bases at V and 7 bases at J, with 13 bases between the two ends. The CDR3 runs 14 residues. CDR3 nucleotides: TGTGCCAGTAGTATCCCCCGAGGGTTTAATGAGCAGTTCTTC. Residues: CASSIPRGFNEQFF.

The chain uses TRBV3-1 (or the pseudogene TRBV3-2) and TRBJ2-6, with TRBD1 identical over 7 bases. Germline trimming cut 1 base from V and 4 bases from J; bases unmatched to any gene: 7. The CDR3 is made up of 17 amino acids. In germline, CDR1 is LGHDT, CDR2 YNNKEL (reference sequence). Here the CDR3 reads CASSQVRGRLGANVLTF. The CDR3 nucleotides are TGTGCCAGCAGCCAAGTAAGGGGGCGCTTGGGGGCCAACGTCCTGACTTTC.

The chain joins TRBV6-5 to TRBJ2-3; 9 nucleotides match TRBD1. Germline trimming cut 8 bases from V and 2 bases from J; bases unmatched to any gene: 8. The CDR3 length is 15 residues. Germline CDR1 reads MNHEY; CDR2 reads SVGAGI. The CDR3 is CASQRGDRVTDTQYF. DNA for the CDR3: TGTGCCAGCCAACGAGGGGACAGGGTCACAGATACGCAGTATTTT.

The genes are TRBV27 and TRBJ1-2; 8 nucleotides match TRBD1. V shed 5 bases and J 2 bases; nucleotides not matched to a gene: 4. CDR1 and CDR2 (germline): MNHEY, SMNVEV (reference sequence). The CDR3 sequence is 14 residues long. In DNA, the CDR3 is TGTGCCAGCAGTCCCGCAGGGGGCAACTATGGCTACACCTTC. It codes for CASSPAGGNYGYTF.

This chain uses TRBV10-2 with TRBJ2-6; D may be TRBD1 (5 bases). V gave up 0 bases and J gave up 6 bases, with 9 bases separating them. The germline CDR1 and CDR2 sequences are WSHSY and SAAADI. The CDR3 totals 15 residues. CDR3 sequence: CASSESAGMANVLTF. The CDR3 DNA reads TGCGCCAGCAGTGAGTCGGCAGGGATGGCCAACGTCCTGACTTTC.

The chain carries TRBV19 and TRBJ1-6; 12 bases map to TRBD1. Unmatched junction bases numbered 6, after V lost 5 bases and J lost 7 bases. This CDR3 has 16 amino acids. The germline CDR1 and CDR2 sequences are LNHDA and SQIVND (reference sequence). CDR3: CASSSGTGGGNSPLHF. In nucleotides, the CDR3 is TGTGCCAGTAGTTCCGGGACAGGGGGCGGAAATTCACCCCTCCACTTT. The whole variable domain, filled in from reference TRBV19 and TRBJ1-6, reads DGGITQSPKYLFRKEGQNVTLSCEQNLNHDAMYWYRQDPGQGLRLIYYSQIVNDFQKGDIAEGYSVSREKKESFPLTVTSAQKNPTAFYLCASSSGTGGGNSPLHFGNGTRLTVT.

The chain is built from TRBV9 and TRBJ2-1; 10 bases line up with TRBD2. The length of the CDR3 is 14 residues. Germline V gene lookup returns CDR1 SGDLS and CDR2 YYNGEE. Germline trimming cut 0 bases from V and 12 bases from J; bases unmatched to any gene: 6. The DNA for the CDR3 is TGTGCCAGCAGCGTAGATGGAGCGGGAGGGTCGCAGTTCTTC. This sequence encodes CASSVDGAGGSQFF.

This clone appeared once. The genes are TRBV12-3 or TRBV12-4 and TRBJ2-7, with D tentatively TRBD2 (6 bases). Trimming removed 7 bases at V and 4 bases at J, with 11 bases between. There are 12 residues in the CDR3. The chain's CDR3 is CASKTREYEQYF. CDR3 nucleotides: TGTGCCAGCAAGACTAGGGAGTACGAGCAGTACTTC.

CDR3 region: CSASLAGENEQYF. DNA of the CDR3: TGCAGTGCCAGTCTAGCGGGAGAAAACGAGCAGTACTTC. This chain connects TRBV20-1 to TRBJ2-7; TRBD2 matches 10 bases. V was pared by 6 bases and J by 5 bases, with 7 bases of the junction left unmatched. Germline CDR1 reads DFQATT; CDR2 reads SNEGSKA (reference sequence). The CDR3 runs 13 residues.

The chain is built from TRBV7-9 and TRBJ2-1; the match to TRBD1 covers 9 bases. Germline loops: CDR1 SEHNR, CDR2 FQNEAQ (reference sequence). V trimming: 1 base; J trimming: 6 bases; junction bases outside the gene matches: 4. The CDR3 is 15 amino acids. DNA of the CDR3: TGTGCCAGCAGCTTAGGGGACAGGGTGGGCAATGAGCAGTTCTTC. It specifies CASSLGDRVGNEQFF.

This chain links TRBV28 with TRBJ1-5; D possibly corresponds to TRBD1 (6 bases). The CDR3 spans 14 residues. V dropped 3 bases and J dropped 3 bases, with 9 bases sitting between them. Germline V gives CDR1 MDHEN, CDR2 SYDVKM. The CDR3 loop is CASSFRGDNQPQHF. The CDR3 region has the DNA TGTGCCAGCAGTTTCAGGGGTGACAATCAGCCCCAGCATTTT.

This clone came up once. The genes are TRBV28 and TRBJ2-7; D ambiguous. The CDR3 runs to 12 residues. V was clipped by 5 bases and J by 6 bases, with 11 bases between them. Germline CDR1 and CDR2: MDHEN and SYDVKM. The DNA for the CDR3 is TGTGCCAGCAGTACGGGTTTAGCCGAGCAGTACTTC. As protein: CASSTGLAEQYF.

The rearrangement uses TRBV30 and TRBJ1-5; D is unclear. The CDR3 runs 12 residues. Germline V CDR1 and CDR2: GTSNPN, SVGIG (reference sequence). Deletions cut 4 bases from V and 5 bases from J, with 9 bases between. The CDR3 spells CAWKKEDQPQHF. Written as DNA, the CDR3 is TGTGCCTGGAAGAAGGAGGATCAGCCCCAGCATTTT.

The V call is TRBV28, the J call TRBJ1-1, with D hard to call. The CDR3 is 12 amino acids. CDR1 and CDR2 from the germline V gene are MDHEN and SYDVKM. Trimming cost V 3 bases and J 6 bases, with 8 bases left between them. The CDR3 DNA reads as TGTGCCAGCAGTTTGCGAAAGCCTGAAGCTTTCTTT. It yields the protein CASSLRKPEAFF. The full variable domain, in which reference TRBV28 and TRBJ1-1 provide the parts outside the CDR3, is DVKVTQSSRYLVKRTGEKVFLECVQDMDHENMFWYRQDPGLGLRLIYFSYDVKMKEKGDIPEGYSVSREKKERFSLILESASTNQTSMYLCASSLRKPEAFFGQGTRLTVV.

The V and J genes are TRBV28 and TRBJ1-2; the D gene is possibly TRBD1 (6 bases). Germline values: CDR1 MDHEN, CDR2 SYDVKM. This CDR3 has 16 amino acids. V lost 1 base and J 5 bases, leaving 17 bases between the germline ends. The CDR3 coding sequence is TGTGCCAGCAGTTTATCGGCAGGGGATACGAGGTATGGCTACACCTTC. Residues: CASSLSAGDTRYGYTF.

V gene TRBV5-1 combines with J gene TRBJ1-1, with D uncertain. The CDR3 is 15 residues long. CDR1 is SGHRS, CDR2 YFSETQ, per germline. The V and J ends lost 2 bases and 1 base respectively, with 12 bases between them. The chain's CDR3 is CASSLEGRQNTEAFF. The CDR3 DNA reads TGCGCCAGCAGCTTAGAAGGTCGACAGAACACTGAAGCTTTCTTT.

The rearrangement joins TRBV28 to TRBJ2-7, with D uncertain. V was clipped by 5 bases and J by 4 bases, with 6 bases between them. Germline loops: CDR1 MDHEN, CDR2 SYDVKM. The CDR3 has 11 residues. The chain's CDR3 is CASSTMYEQYF. In DNA, the CDR3 is TGTGCCAGCAGTACTATGTACGAGCAGTACTTC.

This CDR3 reads CASTLHGVPTEAFF. CDR3 nucleotide sequence: TGTGCCAGCACTCTCCACGGGGTTCCCACTGAAGCTTTCTTT. The genes are TRBV28 and TRBJ1-1; D call uncertain. V lost 7 bases and J lost 4, with 16 bases in between. The CDR3 spans 14 residues. Germline-derived CDR1 and CDR2 are MDHEN and SYDVKM.

The chain has TRBV7-3 and TRBJ2-1, with D possibly TRBD2 on 6 matching bases. Germline-derived CDR1 and CDR2 are SGHTA and FQGTGA. V lost 5 bases and J lost 9, with 14 bases in between. This CDR3 has 13 amino acids. The CDR3 sequence is CASSPGRGGEQFF. The CDR3 DNA is TGTGCCAGCAGCCCCGGCCGGGGAGGTGAGCAGTTCTTC. Using reference TRBV7-3 and TRBJ2-1 for the parts outside the CDR3, the full variable domain is GAGVSQTPSNKVTEKGKYVELRCDPISGHTALYWYRQSLGQGPEFLIYFQGTGAADDSGLPNDRFFAVRPEGSVSTLKIQRTERGDSAVYLCASSPGRGGEQFFGPGTRLTVL.

The J gene is TRBJ2-7, the V gene TRBV5-6; TRBD2 aligns across 8 bases. The germline V gene encodes CDR1 SGHDT and CDR2 YYEEEE. V was clipped by 2 bases and J by 5 bases; unmatched bases: 6. This CDR3 is 14 amino acids long. The chain's CDR3 is CASSFGTRSHEQYF. In DNA, the CDR3 is TGTGCCAGCAGCTTCGGGACTAGATCCCACGAGCAGTACTTC.